The clone carrying this T cell receptor (beta chain) has only a few counts. This sample was included in a study of identical twins. TCRdb redid the calling of the 5' RACE reads with MiXCR, one entry per CDR3 protein. This repertoire shows 200,000 to 250,000 distinct CDR3 sequences, roughly a tenth found once; its top ten account for 9% to 10%. V dropped 6 bases and J dropped 1 base, with 16 bases sitting between them. The CDR3 has 15 amino acids. The V gene's germline CDR1 is MNHNS and CDR2 SASEGT. The TCR sequence derives from a man aged 50-59 years in good health. Sequenced: memory T cells sorted from blood. V gene TRBV6-1 combines with J gene TRBJ2-7; D is possibly TRBD1 (6 bases). The chain's CDR3 is CASRGQPPRSYEQYF. The DNA of the CDR3 is TGTGCCAGCAGAGGACAGCCCCCTCGGTCCTACGAGCAGTACTTC.